This T cell receptor beta chain emerged from a study of blood T cell repertoires in COVID-19. Some clones are missing from TCRdb's copy, which holds only in-frame ones; the method was immunoSEQ multiplex PCR. Altogether 120,000 or so clones are present, roughly 74% being singletons, with the ten largest covering roughly 5.5%. The junction had 3 bases not matched to a gene; V was cut back by 4 bases and J by 6 bases. The CDR3 spans 13 residues. In germline, CDR1 is SGHRS, CDR2 YFSETQ. The source material was peripheral blood. The sequence came from a man aged 55-75 years with acute or convalescent COVID-19. The gene calls are TRBV5-1 and TRBJ1-4, with 7 bases identical to TRBD1. CDR3 in DNA: TGCGCCAGCAGCGATCAGGGGGATGAAAAACTGTTTTTT. Protein sequence: CASSDQGDEKLFF.